The entry below gives a single T cell receptor (beta chain) sequence along with its context. The repertoire was sequenced with immunoSEQ multiplex PCR; TCRdb's copy has only in-frame clones and lacks some. Of some 51,000 clones in the sample, 80% to 95% were seen once. Trimming removed 8 bases at V and 0 bases at J, with 14 bases between. The CDR3 consists of 15 residues. Germline V CDR1 and CDR2: LNHDA, SQIVND (reference sequence). The record originates from a study of blood T cell repertoires in COVID-19. Overall study: From the United States, Italy and Spain came samples of acute and convalescent COVID-19.

The chain uses TRBV19 and TRBJ1-3; D is perhaps TRBD1 (5 bases). The clonotype was recovered from a human donor with active COVID-19. The donor label of this sample is uncertain. Sequenced sample: peripheral blood. The CDR3: CASSDTGASGNTIYF. CDR3 nucleotides: TGTGCCAGTTCTGACACAGGAGCCTCTGGAAACACCATATATTTT. Full variable domain (outside the CDR3, taken from reference TRBV19 and TRBJ1-3): DGGITQSPKYLFRKEGQNVTLSCEQNLNHDAMYWYRQDPGQGLRLIYYSQIVNDFQKGDIAEGYSVSREKKESFPLTVTSAQKNPTAFYLCASSDTGASGNTIYFGEGSWLTVV.